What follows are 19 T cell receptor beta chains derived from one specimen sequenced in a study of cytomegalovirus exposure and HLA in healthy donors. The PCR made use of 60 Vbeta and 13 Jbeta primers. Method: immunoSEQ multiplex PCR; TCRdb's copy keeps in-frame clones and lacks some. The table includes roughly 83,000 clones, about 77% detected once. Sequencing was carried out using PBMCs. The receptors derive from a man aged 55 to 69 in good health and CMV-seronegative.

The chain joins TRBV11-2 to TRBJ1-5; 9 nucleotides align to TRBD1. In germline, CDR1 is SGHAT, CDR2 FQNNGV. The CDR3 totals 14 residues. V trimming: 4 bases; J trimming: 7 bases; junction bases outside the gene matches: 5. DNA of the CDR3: TGTGCCAGCAGCTCTACAGGGGGCGGGCAGCCCCAGCATTTT. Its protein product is CASSSTGGGQPQHF.

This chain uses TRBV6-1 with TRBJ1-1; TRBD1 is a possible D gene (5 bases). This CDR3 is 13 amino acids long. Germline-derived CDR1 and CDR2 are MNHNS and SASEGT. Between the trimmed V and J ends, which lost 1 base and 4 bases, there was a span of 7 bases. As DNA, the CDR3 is TGTGCCAGCAGTGAAGTGGGGGGCACTGAAGCTTTCTTT. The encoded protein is CASSEVGGTEAFF.

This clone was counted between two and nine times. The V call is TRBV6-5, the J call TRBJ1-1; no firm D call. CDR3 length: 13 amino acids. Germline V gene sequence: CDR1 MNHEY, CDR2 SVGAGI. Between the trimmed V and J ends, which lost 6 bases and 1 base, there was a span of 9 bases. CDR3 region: CASRYVRNTEAFF. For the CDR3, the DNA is TGTGCCAGCAGGTACGTTCGGAACACTGAAGCTTTCTTT.

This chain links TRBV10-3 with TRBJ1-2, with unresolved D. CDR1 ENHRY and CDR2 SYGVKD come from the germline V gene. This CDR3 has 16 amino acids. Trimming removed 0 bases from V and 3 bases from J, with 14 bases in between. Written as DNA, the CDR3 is TGTGCCATCAGTGAGTCGGGCCGGGATACGTACTATGGCTACACCTTC. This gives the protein CAISESGRDTYYGYTF.

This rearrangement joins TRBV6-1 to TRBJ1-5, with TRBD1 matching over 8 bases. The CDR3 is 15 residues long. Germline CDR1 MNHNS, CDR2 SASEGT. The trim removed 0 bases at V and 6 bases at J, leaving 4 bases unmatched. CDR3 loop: CASSEARQGAQPQHF. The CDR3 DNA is TGTGCCAGCAGTGAAGCGCGGCAGGGGGCTCAGCCCCAGCATTTT.

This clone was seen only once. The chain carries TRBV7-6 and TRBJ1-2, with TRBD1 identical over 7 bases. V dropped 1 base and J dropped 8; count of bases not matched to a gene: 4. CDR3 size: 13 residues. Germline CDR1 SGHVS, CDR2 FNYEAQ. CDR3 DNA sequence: TGTGCCAGCAGCTTAGAGAAGACAGGGGGCTACACCTTC. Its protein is CASSLEKTGGYTF.

The CDR3 spells CASSPGGLAKNIQYF. The CDR3 DNA reads as TGTGCCAGCAGCCCCGGAGGGCTAGCCAAAAACATTCAGTACTTC. The chain joins TRBV6-4 to TRBJ2-4, with a possible D match to TRBD2 (6 bases). Per germline, CDR1 MRHNA and CDR2 SNTAGT. Trimming stripped 6 bases from V and 0 bases from J, with 12 bases between. The CDR3 has 15 amino acids.

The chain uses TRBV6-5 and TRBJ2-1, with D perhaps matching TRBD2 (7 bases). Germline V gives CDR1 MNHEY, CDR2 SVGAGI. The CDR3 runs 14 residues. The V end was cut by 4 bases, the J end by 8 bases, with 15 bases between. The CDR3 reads CASSSNGGPHEQFF. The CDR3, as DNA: TGTGCCAGCAGTTCTAACGGGGGGCCCCATGAGCAGTTCTTC.

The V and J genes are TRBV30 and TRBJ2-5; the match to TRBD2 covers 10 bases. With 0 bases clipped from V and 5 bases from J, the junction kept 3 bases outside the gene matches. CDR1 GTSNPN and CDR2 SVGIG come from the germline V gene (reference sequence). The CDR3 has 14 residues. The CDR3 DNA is TGTGCCTGGAGTGTACAAGCGGGGGGGGAGACCCAGTACTTC. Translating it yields CAWSVQAGGETQYF.

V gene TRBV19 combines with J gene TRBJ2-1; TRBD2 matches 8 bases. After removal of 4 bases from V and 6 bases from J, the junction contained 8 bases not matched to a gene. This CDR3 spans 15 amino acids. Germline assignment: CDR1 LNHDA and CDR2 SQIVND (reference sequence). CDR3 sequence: CASSSPGLVVNEQFF. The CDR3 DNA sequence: TGTGCCAGTAGTAGCCCGGGACTAGTAGTCAATGAGCAGTTCTTC.

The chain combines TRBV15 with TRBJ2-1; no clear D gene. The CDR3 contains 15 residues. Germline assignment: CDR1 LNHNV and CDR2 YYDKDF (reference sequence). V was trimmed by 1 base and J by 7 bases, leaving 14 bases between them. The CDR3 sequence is CATSRAAGNGNEQFF. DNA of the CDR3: TGTGCCACCAGCAGAGCGGCCGGAAACGGGAATGAGCAGTTCTTC. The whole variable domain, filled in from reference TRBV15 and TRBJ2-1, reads DAMVIQNPRYQVTQFGKPVTLSCSQTLNHNVMYWYQQKSSQAPKLLFHYYDKDFNNEADTPDNFQSRRPNTSFCFLDIRSPGLGDTAMYLCATSRAAGNGNEQFFGPGTRLTVL.

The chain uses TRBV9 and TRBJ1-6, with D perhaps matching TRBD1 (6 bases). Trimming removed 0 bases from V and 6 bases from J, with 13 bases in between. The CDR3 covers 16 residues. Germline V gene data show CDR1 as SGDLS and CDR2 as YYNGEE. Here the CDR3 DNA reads TGTGCCAGCAGCGTAGGGGCAGGGGTAGGTAATTCACCCCTCCACTTT. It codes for CASSVGAGVGNSPLHF.

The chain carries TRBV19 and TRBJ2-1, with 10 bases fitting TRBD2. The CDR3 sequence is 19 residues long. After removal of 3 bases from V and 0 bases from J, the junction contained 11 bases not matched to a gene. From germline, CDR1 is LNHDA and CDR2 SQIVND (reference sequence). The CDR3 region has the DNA TGTGCCAGTAGTATTTTCGCTAGCGGGGGCAAAACCTCCTACAATGAGCAGTTCTTC. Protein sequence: CASSIFASGGKTSYNEQFF.

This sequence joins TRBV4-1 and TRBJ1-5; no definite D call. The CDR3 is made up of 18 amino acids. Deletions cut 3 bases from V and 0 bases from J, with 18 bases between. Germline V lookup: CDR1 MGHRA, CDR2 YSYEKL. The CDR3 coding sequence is TGCGCCAGCAGCCACTCCTGGGGAGGATCCCTTAGCAATCAGCCCCAGCATTTT. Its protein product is CASSHSWGGSLSNQPQHF.

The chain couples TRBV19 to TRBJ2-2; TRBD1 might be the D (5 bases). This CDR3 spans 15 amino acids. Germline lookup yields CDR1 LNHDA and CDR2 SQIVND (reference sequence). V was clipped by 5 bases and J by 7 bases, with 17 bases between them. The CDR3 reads CASSARVTSGGELFF. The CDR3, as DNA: TGTGCCAGTAGTGCCAGGGTCACCTCGGGCGGGGAGCTGTTTTTT.

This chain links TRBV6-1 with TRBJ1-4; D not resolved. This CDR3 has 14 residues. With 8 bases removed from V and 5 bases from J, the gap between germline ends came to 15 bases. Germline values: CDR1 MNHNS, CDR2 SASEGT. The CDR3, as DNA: TGTGCCAGCCATTACTTGAACAGAAATGAAAAACTGTTTTTT. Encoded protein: CASHYLNRNEKLFF.

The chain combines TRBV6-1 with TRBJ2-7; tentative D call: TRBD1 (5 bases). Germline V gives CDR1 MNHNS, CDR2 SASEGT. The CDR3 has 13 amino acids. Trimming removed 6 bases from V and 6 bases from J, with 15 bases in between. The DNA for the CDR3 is TGTGCCAGCAGCGGATCAGGGTACAGCGAGCAGTACTTC. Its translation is CASSGSGYSEQYF.

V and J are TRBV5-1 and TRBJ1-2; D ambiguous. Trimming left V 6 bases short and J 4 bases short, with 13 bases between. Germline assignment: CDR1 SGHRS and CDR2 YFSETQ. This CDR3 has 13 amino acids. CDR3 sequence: CASKTLAGYGYTF. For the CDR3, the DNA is TGCGCCAGCAAGACCCTTGCGGGCTATGGCTACACCTTC.

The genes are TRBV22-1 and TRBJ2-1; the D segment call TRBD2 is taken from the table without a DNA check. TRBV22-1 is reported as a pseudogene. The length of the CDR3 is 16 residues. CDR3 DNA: TGTCCTGGGAGCGCACGTCGACTAGCGGGGGACAATGAGCAGTTCTTC. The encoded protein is CPGSARRLAGDNEQFF.